This passage covers 2 T cell receptor beta chains from one sample sequenced in a study of T cells after somatic rescue of genetic block. TCRdb's copy holds only in-frame clones and misses some; the assay was immunoSEQ multiplex PCR. The sample consists of approximately 10,000 clones, approximately 74% of them appearing once. Sample: peripheral blood mononuclear cells (PBMCs). The receptors stem from a boy under 18.

The chain employs TRBV7-9 and TRBJ1-4, with TRBD1 identical over 10 bases. This CDR3 spans 13 amino acids. The germline V gene has CDR1 SEHNR and CDR2 FQNEAQ (reference sequence). Germline trimming cut 6 bases from V and 7 bases from J; bases unmatched to any gene: 2. As DNA, the CDR3 is TGTGCCAGCAGTAGGGACAGGGGTGAAAAACTGTTTTTT. Translated, it gives CASSRDRGEKLFF.

This clone was seen a handful of times. This chain connects TRBV27 to TRBJ2-7; 9 nucleotides match TRBD2. The germline V gene has CDR1 MNHEY and CDR2 SMNVEV (reference sequence). The trim removed 1 base at V and 4 bases at J, leaving 5 bases unmatched. This CDR3 has 15 residues. DNA of the CDR3: TGTGCCAGCAGTTTATTAGCGGGAGAGGGGTACGAGCAGTACTTC. It yields the protein CASSLLAGEGYEQYF.